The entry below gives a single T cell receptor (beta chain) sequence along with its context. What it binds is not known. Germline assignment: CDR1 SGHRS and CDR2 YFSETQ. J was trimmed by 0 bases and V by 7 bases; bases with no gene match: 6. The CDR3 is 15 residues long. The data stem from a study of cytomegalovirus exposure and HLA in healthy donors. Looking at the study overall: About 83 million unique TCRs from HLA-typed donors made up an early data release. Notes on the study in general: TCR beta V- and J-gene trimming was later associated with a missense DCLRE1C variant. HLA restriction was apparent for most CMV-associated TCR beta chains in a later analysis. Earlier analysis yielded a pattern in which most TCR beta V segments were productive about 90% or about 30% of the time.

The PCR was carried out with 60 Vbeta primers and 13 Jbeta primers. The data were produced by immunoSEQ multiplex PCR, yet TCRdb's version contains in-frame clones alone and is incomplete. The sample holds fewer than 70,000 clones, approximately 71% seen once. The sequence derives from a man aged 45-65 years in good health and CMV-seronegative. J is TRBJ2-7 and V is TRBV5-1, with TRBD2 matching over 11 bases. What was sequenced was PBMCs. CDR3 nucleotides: TGCGCCAGCCACCCAACTAGCGGGGGCTCCTACGAGCAGTACTTC. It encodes CASHPTSGGSYEQYF.